These T cell receptor beta chains were read from a single sample in a study of shared clonotypes between healthy human individuals. Profiled with immunoSEQ multiplex PCR; TCRdb holds only in-frame clones, not every one. The profile shows about 2.2 million clones, roughly 93% of them singletons. The material sequenced was naive CD8+ T cells from PBMCs. These receptors were obtained from a young man in good health. Some clones in this sample may be carry-over from other donors' samples. Each CDR3 is given with its conserved first and last residue. The D gene is left open where the match is weak. The size of a clone is reported for some rows only, either as once, few or many, or as a class for expanded clones.

D gene,V gene,J gene,clone size,CDR3 protein,CDR3 DNA
TRBD2,TRBV12-5,TRBJ2-1,.,CASGYGLAGTGEQFF,TGTGCTAGTGGTTACGGACTAGCGGGAACGGGGGAGCAGTTCTTC
TRBD1,TRBV7-9,TRBJ2-1,once,CATPYRGELTEQFF,TGTGCCACCCCGTACAGGGGGGAGTTGACTGAGCAGTTCTTC
.,TRBV10-1,TRBJ1-3,.,CASSDGNSGNTIYF,TGCGCCAGCAGTGACGGAAACTCTGGAAACACCATATATTTT
TRBD1,TRBV27,TRBJ2-7,.,CASSLTWTGAEQYF,TGTGCCAGCAGTCTGACATGGACAGGCGCCGAGCAGTACTTC
TRBD2,TRBV4-1,TRBJ2-3,.,CASSQRFLAVTDTQYF,TGCGCCAGCAGCCAACGATTCCTAGCGGTAACAGATACGCAGTATTTT
.,TRBV27,TRBJ2-7,once,CASSPSPLYEQYF,TGTGCCAGCAGTCCCTCACCCCTCTACGAGCAGTACTTC
.,TRBV15,TRBJ1-5,once,CATGHSSNSNQPQHF,TGTGCCACCGGACACAGTAGCAATAGCAATCAGCCCCAGCATTTT
.,TRBV28,TRBJ2-5,.,CASSLWGTGQREETQYF,TGTGCCAGCAGTTTATGGGGGACCGGACAAAGGGAAGAGACCCAGTACTTC
.,TRBV27,TRBJ1-1,once,CASSYRAGNTEAFF,TGTGCCAGCAGTTACAGGGCAGGGAACACTGAAGCTTTCTTT
.,TRBV7-9,TRBJ1-1,once,CASSLGGGNTEAFF,TGTGCCAGCAGCTTGGGAGGGGGGAACACTGAAGCTTTCTTT
.,TRBV9,TRBJ2-3,.,CASSVESAGGATDTQYF,TGTGCCAGCAGCGTAGAATCCGCAGGTGGGGCCACAGATACGCAGTATTTT
TRBD1,TRBV7-8,TRBJ1-1,.,CASSGGQGDTEAFF,TGTGCCAGCAGCGGGGGACAGGGGGACACTGAAGCTTTCTTT
.,TRBV7-9,TRBJ2-1,.,CASSSELAPEQFF,TGTGCCAGCAGCTCAGAACTAGCTCCTGAGCAGTTCTTC
.,TRBV9,TRBJ1-2,.,CASSVAGGGYGYTF,TGTGCCAGCAGCGTAGCGGGGGGAGGCTATGGCTACACCTTC
TRBD2,TRBV27,TRBJ2-2,.,CASSNLAGGYMNTGELFF,TGTGCCAGCAGTAATCTAGCGGGAGGCTACATGAACACCGGGGAGCTGTTTTTT
.,TRBV9,TRBJ2-7,.,CASSASPGPAYEQYF,TGTGCCAGCAGCGCCTCTCCGGGACCAGCCTACGAGCAGTACTTC
TRBD1,TRBV5-1,TRBJ2-7,.,CASSSVQGVHYEQYF,TGCGCCAGCAGCTCCGTACAGGGGGTCCACTACGAGCAGTACTTC
.,TRBV27,TRBJ2-1,.,CASSLSRGPYNEQFF,TGTGCCAGCAGTTTATCCAGGGGCCCGTACAATGAGCAGTTCTTC
TRBD1,TRBV7-8,TRBJ1-2,.,CASSYRTGNGYTF,TGTGCCAGCAGCTACAGGACAGGGAATGGCTACACCTTC
.,TRBV10-1,TRBJ2-7,few,CASSERISYEQYF,TGCGCCAGCAGTGAGAGAATCTCCTACGAGCAGTACTTC
.,TRBV19,TRBJ2-1,.,CASSIPPGEQFF,TGTGCCAGTAGTATTCCGCCAGGAGAGCAGTTCTTC
.,TRBV11-2,TRBJ1-1,few,CASSYQRPEPNTEAFF,TGTGCCAGCAGCTACCAAAGGCCGGAACCGAACACTGAAGCTTTCTTT